This T cell receptor (beta chain) originates from a study of human T cells and chemical hapten exposure. This clonotype was seen repeatedly, ten times or more. Documented time point: patch test 2, 6 weeks after DPC sensitization. As to treatment: therapeutic diphenylcyclopropenone sensitization with weekly scalp DPC. Blood draws came first, before each patch test. The germline V gene encodes CDR1 SGHTA and CDR2 FQGNSA. Trimming stripped 2 bases from V and 8 bases from J, with 19 bases between. This CDR3 is 16 amino acids long. Via MiXCR, TCRdb re-called the RACE reads, giving one row per CDR3 protein. This table holds approximately 84,000 distinct CDR3 sequences, more than 9% found once.

Material: whole blood, obtained in connection with sensitization to the hapten diphenylcyclopropenone (DPC). The TCR was taken from a young man with alopecia areata. Some clones in this sample may be carry-over from other donors' samples. The chain is built from TRBV7-2 and TRBJ2-1; D remains ambiguous. In DNA form, the CDR3 reads TGTGCCAGCAGCTTAAGTGTCTTGAACCCCCTCCATGAGCAGTTCTTC. This codes for CASSLSVLNPLHEQFF.